This passage covers 16 T cell receptor beta chains from one sample sequenced in a study of T cells in Graves' hyperthyroidism and ophthalmopathy. Amplification targeted TCR beta CDR3 regions from RNA transcripts. HTBI primers were employed in a first-round RT-PCR of the TCR CDR3. Via MiXCR, TCRdb re-called the multiplex PCR reads, giving one row per CDR3 protein. The table includes under 350,000 distinct CDR3 sequences, about 20% detected once. The source material was blood. Every receptor here comes from a woman aged 45-65 years with Graves' hyperthyroidism.

The chain is built from TRBV6-1 and TRBJ2-1; tentatively, D is TRBD1 (5 bases). Germline V gene data show CDR1 as MNHNS and CDR2 as SASEGT. Trimming took 2 bases from V and 8 from J, leaving 19 bases between them. CDR3 length: 16 residues. The CDR3 protein is CASSERLSDNPHEQFF. The CDR3 coding sequence is TGTGCCAGCAGTGAAAGATTATCGGACAATCCCCATGAGCAGTTCTTC.

This clonotype was observed many times. J is TRBJ2-7 and V is TRBV28, with 11 bases aligning to TRBD2. J was trimmed by 7 bases and V by 3 bases; bases with no gene match: 14. CDR1 is MDHEN, CDR2 SYDVKM, per germline. There are 17 residues in the CDR3. The CDR3 region is CASSLASAGLAASEQYF. The CDR3 DNA reads TGTGCCAGCAGTTTGGCCAGTGCGGGACTAGCGGCGTCAGAGCAGTACTTC.

The rearrangement joins TRBV2 to TRBJ1-4, with 9 bases fitting TRBD1. This CDR3 is built from 14 residues. Unmatched junction bases numbered 2, after V lost 3 bases and J lost 6 bases. The germline V gene encodes CDR1 SNHLY and CDR2 FYNNEI. The CDR3 region is CASSEDRGDEKLFF. As DNA, the CDR3 is TGTGCCAGCAGTGAGGACAGGGGAGATGAAAAACTGTTTTTT.

This clonotype showed up many times. V is TRBV28 and J is TRBJ1-5; D not certain. This CDR3 is 11 amino acids long. The germline CDR1 and CDR2 sequences are MDHEN and SYDVKM. Trimming took off 4 bases at V and 6 bases at J, with 4 bases between the two ends. The CDR3: CASSSSQPQHF. The CDR3 DNA sequence: TGTGCCAGCAGTTCGAGTCAGCCCCAGCATTTT.

This clonotype occurred many times. This rearrangement joins TRBV5-1 to TRBJ2-3; 11 nucleotides match TRBD1. This CDR3 is 15 amino acids long. Germline V gene data show CDR1 as SGHRS and CDR2 as YFSETQ. V was pared by 4 bases and J by 4 bases, with 5 bases of the junction left unmatched. CDR3: CASSAGQGGADTQYF. The CDR3, as DNA: TGCGCCAGCAGCGCGGGACAGGGGGGCGCAGATACGCAGTATTTT.

Ten or more counts support this clonotype. V and J are TRBV2 and TRBJ2-2, with D perhaps TRBD1 (5 bases). The V and J ends lost 9 bases and 6 bases respectively, with 11 bases between them. Germline V CDR1 and CDR2: SNHLY, FYNNEI. This CDR3 is 12 amino acids long. For the CDR3, the DNA is TGTGCCAGACAGGTTATCGCCGGGGAGCTGTTTTTT. Translated, it gives CARQVIAGELFF.

This clonotype was seen ten or more times. CDR3 coding DNA: TGTGCCAGCAGCTCCCAGGGGGCGGGTGACAATGAGCAGTTCTTC. Residues: CASSSQGAGDNEQFF. The chain recombines TRBV11-3 with TRBJ2-1, with TRBD1 matching over 8 bases. Looked up from germline, CDR1 is SGHNT and CDR2 is YENEEA. Germline trimming cut 4 bases from V and 5 bases from J; bases unmatched to any gene: 7. The CDR3 extends over 15 amino acids.

This clonotype occurred many times. Germline is not matched at one junction end, which may reflect a read error. For the CDR3, the DNA is TGTGCCAGCAGTTTAGGTTCCTCTGGGGCCAACGTCCTGACTTTC. This translates into CASSLGSSGANVLTF. This chain connects TRBV5-1 to TRBJ2-6; unclear D gene. The CDR3 covers 15 residues. Germline CDR1 reads SGHRS; CDR2 reads YFSETQ.

V usage is TRBV29-1 and J usage is TRBJ2-6, with a possible D match to TRBD2 (6 bases). The CDR3 is 13 amino acids. Germline CDR1 SQVTM, CDR2 ANQGSEA. V was cut by 6 bases and J by 4 bases, with 10 bases left in between. CDR3: CSVGGIGANVLTF. DNA for the CDR3: TGCAGCGTAGGAGGGATCGGGGCCAACGTCCTGACTTTC.

With regard to this clonotype: Just one base apart from a much larger clone, this may be a read error. This chain joins TRBV30 and TRBJ2-2; D is uncertain. Trimming removed 0 bases from V and 4 bases from J, with 6 bases in between. This CDR3 region has 13 residues. Germline V CDR1 and CDR2: GTSNPN, SVGIG (reference sequence). This CDR3 is CAWSVSGTGELFF. CDR3 sequence (DNA): TGTGCCTGGAGTGTTTCGGGCACCGGGGAGCTGTTTTTT.

This clonotype occurred a few times. This chain uses TRBV10-3 with TRBJ1-2, with D possibly matching TRBD1 (5 bases). Trimming took 0 bases from V and 1 from J, leaving 21 bases between them. CDR3 length equals 19 residues. CDR1 ENHRY and CDR2 SYGVKD come from the germline V gene. The CDR3 nucleotides are TGTGCCATCAGTGAGTCAAATTCGAGACAGAAACCTTATAACTATGGCTACACCTTC. Residues: CAISESNSRQKPYNYGYTF.

Ten or more counts support this clonotype. Here the CDR3 DNA reads TGTGCCAGCGGTGTTTGGGGGGTCAAAAACATTCAGTACTTC. Translating it yields CASGVWGVKNIQYF. This sequence joins TRBV6-2 or TRBV6-3 and TRBJ2-4; possibly TRBD2 for D (6 bases). The CDR3 spans 14 residues. From germline, CDR1 is MNHEY and CDR2 SVGEGT. V lost 8 bases to trimming and J lost 3 bases, with 14 bases between them.

The chain employs TRBV11-2 and TRBJ2-5, with D maybe TRBD2 (7 bases). The length of the CDR3 is 14 residues. Trimming took off 5 bases at V and 5 bases at J, with 15 bases between the two ends. Germline lookup yields CDR1 SGHAT and CDR2 FQNNGV. The DNA for the CDR3 is TGTGCCAGCAGCCCCCCGGCGGGGGCGGAGACCCAGTACTTC. Amino acid sequence: CASSPPAGAETQYF.

The CDR3 DNA reads as TGTGCCAGTAGTATGGGGAACAGGGACACTGAAGCTTTCTTT. Residues: CASSMGNRDTEAFF. The chain combines TRBV19 with TRBJ1-1, with D perhaps matching TRBD1 (6 bases). V was clipped by 3 bases and J by 3 bases, with 11 bases between them. CDR1 and CDR2 (germline): LNHDA, SQIVND (reference sequence). This CDR3 comprises 14 residues. Drawing the rest from reference TRBV19 and TRBJ1-1, the complete variable domain is DGGITQSPKYLFRKEGQNVTLSCEQNLNHDAMYWYRQDPGQGLRLIYYSQIVNDFQKGDIAEGYSVSREKKESFPLTVTSAQKNPTAFYLCASSMGNRDTEAFFGQGTRLTVV.

This rearrangement joins TRBV9 to TRBJ2-3; D unresolved. This CDR3 spans 11 amino acids. The ends were cut back, 0 bases at V and 6 bases at J, with 2 bases in the middle. CDR1 and CDR2 (germline): SGDLS, YYNGEE. The CDR3 DNA follows: TGTGCCAGCAGCGTAGACGATACGCAGTATTTT. Encoded protein: CASSVDDTQYF.

About this clonotype: Since a much larger clone is just one base distant, this may be a read error. This chain uses TRBV2 with TRBJ2-7; D is perhaps TRBD2 (5 bases). The CDR3 runs 11 residues. Trimming removed 3 bases at V and 7 bases at J, with 7 bases between. Per germline, CDR1 SNHLY and CDR2 FYNNEI. The CDR3 bases are TGTGCCAGCAGTGACCCGGGGGAGCAGTACTTC. It specifies CASSDPGEQYF. Based on the CDR3 plus reference TRBV2 and TRBJ2-7, the full variable domain is EPEVTQTPSHQVTQMGQEVILRCVPISNHLYFYWYRQILGQKVEFLVSFYNNEISEKSEIFDDQFSVERPDGSNFTLKIRSTKLEDSAMYFCASSDPGEQYFGPGTRLTVT.